The subject of this entry is one T cell receptor (beta chain). Antigen unknown. This specimen comes from a study of cytomegalovirus exposure and HLA in healthy donors. The CDR3 contains 16 residues. Trimming cost V 0 bases and J 1 base, with 14 bases left between them. Per the germline V gene, CDR1 is SGHRS and CDR2 is YFSETQ. The study ran its PCR with 60 Vbeta and 13 Jbeta primers. Source study methods: A later analysis tallied some 80 million unique TCR beta chains, some 12 million of them shared. This table comes from immunoSEQ multiplex PCR, and its TCRdb copy is limited to in-frame clones, with some not included. The V and J calls and clone size are taken from that table; D and trimming were inferred from the DNA. The table has 100,000 to 150,000 clones, around 80% seen once. Points from the study as a whole: In a later analysis, a missense DCLRE1C variant was linked to TCR beta V- and J-gene trimming.

Input material: PBMCs. V and J are TRBV5-1 and TRBJ2-7; tentatively, D is TRBD2 (6 bases). This sequence was found in a woman in her thirties or forties in good health and CMV-seronegative. CDR3 nucleotides: TGCGCCAGCAGCTTGGGGCGGGAACTAGCATCCTACGAGCAGTACTTC. Translation gives CASSLGRELASYEQYF.